This T cell receptor beta chain is drawn from a study of cytomegalovirus exposure and HLA in healthy donors (TCRdb year 2017). Concerning the study at large: In an earlier analysis of under 600 of the donors, roughly 300 Gb of sequence data and approximately 100 million unique TCR beta sequences from about 190 million T cells were reported. About 320 gigabases of sequencing data and 70 million to 85 million unique TCR sequences were included in an early release covering several hundred HLA-typed donors. Of the 300 to 400 genotyped donors, roughly 85% fell in the genetic ancestry cluster associated with self-reported Caucasian donors. The study aimed to test whether cataloging public T cell receptors could reveal signatures of past pathogen exposure. The T cell repertoires of around 670 subjects were profiled by immunosequencing and related to cytomegalovirus serostatus. Along with the approximately 670-subject first cohort, a separate validation cohort of over 90 different subjects was used. High-throughput TCR immunosequencing, statistical association of individual TCRs with disease status, and machine learning were combined to predict cytomegalovirus infection status. A later analysis re-analyzed previously published TCR beta repertoires from 600 to 850 donors and added high-resolution HLA genotyping to study TCR occurrence patterns. The later analysis used no new phenotypic data to find candidate immune exposures, relying instead on TCR beta sequences and their occurrence across donors. An earlier analysis of 587 of the donors used high-throughput TCR beta sequencing to judge whether each TCR beta V gene segment behaved as functional or pseudogenic. Donor age, sex, ethnicity and CMV serostatus were collected together with the repertoire data. A later genetic analysis took genome-wide SNP genotypes for about 55% of the roughly 700 donors and used that subset as a discovery cohort. All discovery cohort repertoires had been generated on a single sequencing platform. HLA typing included class I and class II loci at four-digit resolution. The number of typed donors differed by locus: roughly 629-630 for A, B, C, DRB1 and DQB1; 522 for DQA1; approximately 610 for DPA1; and around 450 for DPB1. About 5 DR-DQ haplotypes were handled as single units for association and clustering, since linkage in the cohort was strong. Among 398 genotyped donors of the cohort, an average of around 250,000 unique TCR beta nucleotide sequences was sequenced per donor, of which roughly 17% were non-productive.

The germline V gene (reference sequence) provides CDR1 SGHKS and CDR2 YYEKEE. From its cysteine to its phenylalanine, the CDR3 spans 14 amino acids. Only the CDR3 portion is preserved as DNA: 42 bases, with reading frame beginning at the first base. The junction carries 10 bases between V and J, which are trimmed by 4 bases and 3 bases respectively. Details on this clone: Its antigen remains undetermined. No base qualities exist here, and no much larger clone lies one base off it.

The cohort comprised 550 to 700 healthy bone marrow donors. Cohort members were all nominally healthy when sampled, although unrecorded immune exposures were likely present. The donor was CMV seronegative and belonged to the group of 352 seronegative cohort members. A peripheral blood sample was collected from each donor, and TCR beta sequencing was performed on peripheral blood mononuclear cells. Genomic DNA was extracted from the blood cell samples with the Qiagen DNeasy Blood Extraction Kit. Library method: the immunoSEQ multiplex PCR assay. A mixture of 60 forward primers for TCR Vbeta segments and 13 reverse primers for TCR Jbeta segments was used in the multiplex PCR. Amplification of the CDR3 region of rearranged TCR beta genes was performed with a multiplex PCR assay on genomic DNA. The amplified TCR beta libraries were sequenced on the Illumina HiSeq System as 87-base-pair reads. The authors processed their data as follows. A later analysis tallied around 80 million unique TCR beta chains across the approximately 670 repertoires, and around 9.9 million of those chains were shared by two or more donors. Raw reads were error-corrected and collapsed into unique sequences with a nearest-neighbor algorithm that merged closely related sequences to remove PCR and sequencing errors. Alignment of CDR3 sequences to IMGT reference sequences was used to assign V, D and J gene segments. Each retained sequence needed at least a six-nucleotide match to both a V gene segment and a J gene segment. Rearrangements were classified as productive when the CDR3 lacked stop codons and remained in frame with V and J, and all other rearrangements were classified as non-productive. Following IMGT convention, CDR3 was defined as the stretch from the second conserved V-encoded cysteine up to the conserved J-encoded phenylalanine. Sequences without an unambiguous match to a single V gene segment were excluded from the earlier analysis of about 640 of the donors. An earlier analysis of about 600 of the donors called V segments functional above 56.7% productive rearrangements and segregating when the between-donor standard deviation exceeded 5%. A statistical classification framework was built for diagnosing cytomegalovirus status from the catalog of TCR beta chain sequences. In a later analysis, V and J genes were assigned by comparing TCR nucleotide sequences against IMGT/GENE-DB human TR gene sequences. The TCRdist pipeline was used in a later analysis to assign CDR3 sequences and most-parsimonious VDJ recombination scenarios. In a later analysis, each TCR beta chain was defined by its CDR3 amino acid sequence together with its V-gene family, and reads lacking a unique V-gene family were excluded. In a later analysis, fewer than 650 highly shared, low-generation-probability nucleotide sequences were removed to address suspected cross-contamination and a sequencing artifact. A later analysis calculated a clonal expansion index for each public chain from normalized within-repertoire ranks of inferred template counts. Generation probabilities in a later analysis came from a VDJ recombination model fitted to out-of-frame rearrangements, and those results were checked against IGoR. A later analysis scored TCR-TCR, TCR-HLA and TCR-CMV co-occurrence with hypergeometric tests, applying a repertoire-size bias correction to TCR pairs. False discovery rates were estimated in a later analysis by permuting HLA or CMV assignments 20 times. In a later analysis, co-occurring TCRs were grouped using DBSCAN, and TCRdist sequence similarity was added for clustering within HLA-allele-positive subsets. Co-occurrence clustering excluded repertoires with fewer than 30,000 or more than 120,000 public chains, plus five with anomalous nucleotide sharing. TCRdb carries this immuneACCESS record with in-frame sequences only. Its versions omit some clonotypes, under half of them owing to an unresolved V gene in the studies checked, with the rest unexplained. From that table come the V and J calls and clone size; the DNA was used to work out D and trimming. The sample profile shows under 200,000 clones; 75% of them were found once. More than 4% of the sample is held by the ten biggest clonotypes.

Summary of the overall study and its limitations: A later analysis found that most CMV-associated TCR beta chains appeared HLA-restricted, with HLA associations seemingly driven largely by CMV exposure. A later analysis found that HLA-associated TCR beta chains were more clonally expanded and had lower generation probabilities than equally common non-associated chains. Several of the top co-occurrence clusters appeared to be linked to parvovirus B19, influenza, CMV and Epstein-Barr virus, according to a later analysis. The study gave a list of under 200 TCR beta chains associated with cytomegalovirus. This cohort had only TCR beta chains sequenced, and the lack of alpha or paired-chain data limited which features could be detected. The earlier analysis of a few hundred of the donors excluded around 17 rarely observed V segments, including chromosome 9 orphons, because counts were too low. In a later genetic analysis, fewer N-insertions in productive TCRs were reported among donors in an Asian-associated ancestry cluster than the roughly 670-donor mean. A group of highly shared sequence variants was considered likely to be a technical artifact of the sequencing pipeline. Sequencing depth was assumed to be roughly uniform across donors in the presence/absence analyses, though that assumption may not hold. When HLA alleles, especially DR and DQ, strongly co-occurred, attributing TCR associations to individual alleles was difficult. Some IMGT-functional V segments, including TRBV6-2 and TRBV6-3, could not be told apart with the 87-base-pair reads, so those segments were excluded. In a later analysis, more than 15,000 TCR beta sequences were associated with specific HLA alleles at a false discovery rate of 0.05. It was suggested by the authors that the approach could potentially be generalized to other disease states and immunological phenotypes. HLA typing was unavailable for some donors at each locus, so association tests used only the typed subset. In a later analysis, the rate of TCR association differed among HLA loci, with DRB1 alleles having the most associated TCRs and HLA-C alleles having the fewest. While some public TCRs were present in many individuals, most TCR sequences turned up only very rarely across donors. A further reported finding was that TCR beta sequences accurately predicted the HLA-A and HLA-B alleles for most subjects in the first cohort. In vitro tests confirmed that a few of the cytomegalovirus-associated TCR beta chains recognize cytomegalovirus antigens. CMV serostatus was the only immune exposure information available for the cohort. Linkage disequilibrium might explain the correlated functional status among segregating V segments, but an unknown experimental factor could not be ruled out. The classifier was reported to diagnose cytomegalovirus status with high specificity and sensitivity in both the original cohort and the validation cohort. Broadly in line with IMGT annotations, most TCR beta V segments showed up in productive rearrangements about 87% or about 30% of the time in an earlier analysis of 587 of the donors. V-gene and J-gene trimming of TCR beta chains was associated with a missense DCLRE1C variant in a later genetic analysis, and the association was replicated in an independent cohort.

The sample consisted of PBMCs. This TCR derives from a male donor in good health and CMV-seronegative. The V and J genes are TRBV5-5 and TRBJ2-2; the D gene is perhaps TRBD1, from 6 matching bases. The DNA sequence is TGTGCCAGCAGCCAAACAGGGTACACCGGGGAGCTGTTTTTT. This codes for CASSQTGYTGELFF.